The 21 T cell receptor beta chains reported below all come from one sample, sequenced in a study of T-cell reconstitution after alpha-beta-depleted transplantation in children. The TCRbeta library incorporated unique molecular identifiers. Each CDR3 protein is one row after TCRdb ran MiXCR on the PCR reads. The sample consists of about 610,000 distinct CDR3 sequences, about 10% of them appearing once. The sample was PBMCs from the stem cell graft donor, taken from the stem cell graft. The receptors originated from a human donor who donated a stem cell graft to a child with acute myeloid leukemia.

The chain couples TRBV7-2 to TRBJ1-1; D is undetermined. V dropped 0 bases and J dropped 0 bases, with 8 bases sitting between them. CDR3 length: 15 residues. CDR1 and CDR2 from the germline V gene are SGHTA and FQGNSA. This CDR3 reads CASSLAAQVNTEAFF. The CDR3 nucleotides are TGTGCCAGCAGCTTAGCGGCGCAGGTGAACACTGAAGCTTTCTTT. The full variable domain, its missing parts supplied by reference TRBV7-2 and TRBJ1-1, is GAGVSQSPSNKVTEKGKDVELRCDPISGHTALYWYRQSLGQGLEFLIYFQGNSAPDKSGLPSDRFSAERTGGSVSTLTIQRTQQEDSAVYLCASSLAAQVNTEAFFGQGTRLTVV.

This clonotype was seen repeatedly, ten times or more. For the CDR3, the DNA is TGCAGCGTTGAAATGGGCCCGGCAGATACGCAGTATTTT. This gives the protein CSVEMGPADTQYF. This chain links TRBV29-1 with TRBJ2-3; D call uncertain. Germline V gene data show CDR1 as SQVTM and CDR2 as ANQGSEA. The CDR3 spans 13 residues. Trimming removed 2 bases at V and 4 bases at J, with 10 bases between.

The J gene is TRBJ2-2, the V gene TRBV27; 8 nucleotides line up with TRBD1. V was clipped by 1 base and J by 4 bases; unmatched bases: 8. CDR3 length: 17 amino acids. Looked up from germline, CDR1 is MNHEY and CDR2 is SMNVEV (reference sequence). CDR3 sequence reads: CASSLLGGTGSTGELFF. The CDR3 DNA follows: TGTGCCAGCAGTTTATTAGGGGGGACAGGCAGCACCGGGGAGCTGTTTTTT.

This clonotype showed up many times. This chain joins TRBV7-2 and TRBJ2-7, with 7 bases identical to TRBD1. This CDR3 comprises 14 residues. J gave up 5 bases and V 5 bases, and 9 bases lay outside the gene matches. Germline V gives CDR1 SGHTA, CDR2 FQGNSA. The CDR3 loop reads CASSPDRVKNEQYF. CDR3 DNA sequence: TGTGCCAGCAGCCCCGACAGGGTTAAGAACGAGCAGTACTTC.

The chain employs TRBV30 and TRBJ1-1; weak D call: TRBD1 (6 bases). The CDR3 is 11 residues long. Germline V gene sequence: CDR1 GTSNPN, CDR2 SVGIG (reference sequence). V lost 1 base to trimming and J lost 7 bases, with 7 bases between them. CDR3 coding DNA: TGTGCCTGGAGTGGCAGGGGTGAAGCTTTCTTT. It translates to CAWSGRGEAFF.

This clonotype was seen a handful of times. This rearrangement joins TRBV20-1 to TRBJ1-5, with 7 bases lining up with TRBD1. V trimming: 5 bases; J trimming: 0 bases; junction bases outside the gene matches: 10. From germline, CDR1 is DFQATT and CDR2 SNEGSKA (reference sequence). This CDR3 spans 16 amino acids. The CDR3 coding sequence is TGCAGTGCTTCTGACAGGGAAAAACCTAGCAATCAGCCCCAGCATTTT. It encodes CSASDREKPSNQPQHF.

This clonotype turned up a few times. The chain couples TRBV7-9 to TRBJ1-4; 12 bases are a match to TRBD1. J lost 7 bases, V lost 6 bases, and 6 bases had no gene match. CDR3 length: 15 amino acids. Per germline, CDR1 SEHNR and CDR2 FQNEAQ (reference sequence). The CDR3 here is CASSPGQGAIEKLFF. The CDR3 region has the DNA TGTGCCAGCAGTCCGGGACAGGGGGCCATTGAAAAACTGTTTTTT.

In this sample, this clonotype turned up a few times. This rearrangement joins TRBV2 to TRBJ2-1, with 11 nucleotides matching TRBD2. Germline CDR1 is SNHLY and CDR2 is FYNNEI. V shed 6 bases, J shed 2 bases, and the junction held 6 bases outside the gene matches. This CDR3 has 16 residues. CDR3 nucleotides: TGTGCCAGCAGACGGACTAGCGGGTTGACCTACAATGAGCAGTTCTTC. Its translation: CASRRTSGLTYNEQFF.

The chain employs TRBV15 and TRBJ1-4; D is uncertain. V was pared by 5 bases and J by 8 bases, with 18 bases between. CDR1 is LNHNV, CDR2 YYDKDF, per germline (reference sequence). This CDR3 contains 15 residues. Written as DNA, the CDR3 is TGTGCCACCAGCTTCCATCGGGGAGGGAGCGAAAAACTGTTTTTT. As protein: CATSFHRGGSEKLFF.

This clonotype was recorded at least ten times. The chain carries TRBV10-3 and TRBJ1-3; a weak D match, TRBD1 (5 bases). The germline V gene has CDR1 ENHRY and CDR2 SYGVKD. The length of the CDR3 is 13 residues. V shed 5 bases and J shed 2 bases, with 7 bases lying between them. CDR3 amino acids: CAISQGAGNTIYF. Written as DNA, the CDR3 is TGTGCCATCAGTCAAGGGGCTGGAAACACCATATATTTT.

The J gene is TRBJ2-6, the V gene TRBV20-1; 7 positions agree with TRBD2. The CDR3 extends over 17 amino acids. From germline, CDR1 is DFQATT and CDR2 SNEGSKA (reference sequence). The V and J ends lost 4 bases and 0 bases, in that order; junction bases with no gene match: 9. The CDR3 nucleotides are TGCAGTGCTACCCGGCGAAGCGGGAACTCTGGGGCCAACGTCCTGACTTTC. The encoded protein is CSATRRSGNSGANVLTF.

This clonotype was seen at least ten times. This chain joins TRBV29-1 and TRBJ2-1; a possible D gene is TRBD1 (6 bases). Trimming stripped 5 bases from V and 8 bases from J, with 19 bases between. Germline loops: CDR1 SQVTM, CDR2 ANQGSEA. The CDR3 runs to 14 residues. CDR3 sequence: CSVLQLRQVDEQFF. In DNA, the CDR3 is TGCAGCGTTCTTCAGCTCCGACAGGTGGATGAGCAGTTCTTC.

The gene calls are TRBV29-1 and TRBJ2-5; D ambiguous. The CDR3 sequence is 11 residues long. The germline V gene has CDR1 SQVTM and CDR2 ANQGSEA. V lost 6 bases, J lost 0 bases, and 5 bases lay in between. CDR3 DNA sequence: TGCAGCGTCGAACACCAAGAGACCCAGTACTTC. Residues: CSVEHQETQYF.

This clonotype was counted only a few times. The V call is TRBV3-1, the J call TRBJ1-6; tentative D call: TRBD1 (6 bases). CDR1 is LGHDT, CDR2 YNNKEL, per germline (reference sequence). Trimming removed 4 bases at V and 9 bases at J, with 16 bases between. CDR3 length: 15 residues. CDR3 region: CASSLVGGGGSPLHF. The CDR3 DNA reads as TGTGCCAGCAGCCTTGTTGGAGGGGGTGGTTCACCCCTCCACTTT.

This chain joins TRBV27 and TRBJ2-2; D may match TRBD1 or TRBD2 (6 bases each). With 11 bases removed from V and 4 bases from J, the gap between germline ends came to 17 bases. This CDR3 contains 14 residues. The V gene's germline CDR1 is MNHEY and CDR2 SMNVEV (reference sequence). DNA for the CDR3: TGTGCCTACAATACGGGGGCTTGCACCGGGGAGCTGTTTTTT. This codes for CAYNTGACTGELFF.

The V gene is TRBV6-2 or TRBV6-3, the J gene TRBJ2-5, with 8 nucleotides matching TRBD2. CDR3 length: 16 amino acids. Per germline, CDR1 MNHEY and CDR2 SVGEGT. The ends lost 0 bases at V and 3 bases at J; junction bases unmatched: 6. CDR3 sequence: CASSYSGTSAKETQYF. The CDR3 DNA reads as TGTGCCAGCAGTTACTCGGGGACTAGTGCCAAAGAGACCCAGTACTTC.

This clonotype was counted many times. The V call is TRBV4-3, the J call TRBJ2-7, with 12 bases fitting TRBD2. This CDR3 has 17 residues. J was trimmed by 6 bases and V by 2 bases; bases with no gene match: 11. Germline CDR1 is LGHNA and CDR2 is YSLEER. The chain's CDR3 is CASSQRTSGIEVGEQYF. CDR3 nucleotide sequence: TGCGCCAGCAGCCAACGGACTAGCGGGATCGAAGTTGGCGAGCAGTACTTC.

This clonotype was seen more than once but under ten times. The chain uses TRBV11-1 and TRBJ2-2; D might be TRBD2 (6 bases). V lost 1 base and J 0 bases, leaving 12 bases between the germline ends. The CDR3 covers 17 residues. Per the germline V gene, CDR1 is SGHAT and CDR2 is FQDESV (reference sequence). DNA for the CDR3: TGTGCCAGCAGCTTAGGTGCAGGACTACCGAACACCGGGGAGCTGTTTTTT. Residues: CASSLGAGLPNTGELFF.

There are many counts of this clonotype. V usage is TRBV20-1 and J usage is TRBJ2-3, with D perhaps TRBD2 (6 bases). Germline CDR1 is DFQATT and CDR2 is SNEGSKA (reference sequence). The V gene lost 2 bases and the J gene lost 3 bases, with 9 bases spanning the gap. This CDR3 is 13 amino acids long. The CDR3 here is CSARRETTDTQYF. For the CDR3, the DNA is TGCAGTGCTAGACGGGAGACAACAGATACGCAGTATTTT.

This clonotype was found a few times. This chain links TRBV20-1 with TRBJ2-3; 9 positions agree with TRBD2. Germline V gene lookup returns CDR1 DFQATT and CDR2 SNEGSKA (reference sequence). With 1 base clipped from V and 1 base from J, the junction kept 12 bases outside the gene matches. This CDR3 region has 18 residues. The CDR3 spells CSARGWLAGGWGTDTQYF. The CDR3 DNA follows: TGCAGTGCTAGAGGGTGGCTGGCGGGAGGGTGGGGCACAGATACGCAGTATTTT.

This clonotype has a count of ten or more. V is TRBV7-9 and J is TRBJ2-5; D perhaps matches TRBD2 (6 bases). V was trimmed by 1 base and J by 3 bases, leaving 15 bases between them. CDR1 and CDR2 (germline): SEHNR, FQNEAQ (reference sequence). The CDR3 has 16 residues. CDR3 region: CASSLGTGWREETQYF. The DNA of the CDR3 is TGTGCCAGCAGCTTAGGGACGGGTTGGAGGGAAGAGACCCAGTACTTC.